The clone carrying this TCR beta chain came up many times. What it binds is unknown. This record comes from a study of glioma-infiltrating T cells. Findings and caveats of the study: Very few CDR3 sequences were shared between tissue and blood. Tissue-blood divergence was below expectation in non-neoplastic patients, above in gliomas.

The iRepertoire nested amplicon-rescue multiplex PCR amplified TCR alpha and beta CDR3s from RNA. One-step reverse transcription and amplification started from approximately 100-400 ng of tissue mRNA or PBMC total RNA. One entry per CDR3 protein results from TCRdb running MiXCR on the multiplex PCR reads. Of tens of thousands of distinct CDR3 sequences listed, roughly 40% are singletons. CDR1 is KGHDR, CDR2 SFDVKD, per germline. This CDR3 spans 15 amino acids. Trimming took off 4 bases at V and 2 bases at J, with 12 bases between the two ends. The sequence was collected from a human donor with low-grade glioma or glioblastoma, undergoing nonglioma brain surgery, or in good health (not recorded which). The chain carries TRBV24-1 and TRBJ2-3, with D hard to call. Sequenced material: glioma tissue, nonneoplastic brain tissue, or PBMCs (not recorded which). The CDR3 coding sequence is TGTGCCACCAGTGACGGGCAGATTTACACAGATACGCAGTATTTT. Its protein product is CATSDGQIYTDTQYF.